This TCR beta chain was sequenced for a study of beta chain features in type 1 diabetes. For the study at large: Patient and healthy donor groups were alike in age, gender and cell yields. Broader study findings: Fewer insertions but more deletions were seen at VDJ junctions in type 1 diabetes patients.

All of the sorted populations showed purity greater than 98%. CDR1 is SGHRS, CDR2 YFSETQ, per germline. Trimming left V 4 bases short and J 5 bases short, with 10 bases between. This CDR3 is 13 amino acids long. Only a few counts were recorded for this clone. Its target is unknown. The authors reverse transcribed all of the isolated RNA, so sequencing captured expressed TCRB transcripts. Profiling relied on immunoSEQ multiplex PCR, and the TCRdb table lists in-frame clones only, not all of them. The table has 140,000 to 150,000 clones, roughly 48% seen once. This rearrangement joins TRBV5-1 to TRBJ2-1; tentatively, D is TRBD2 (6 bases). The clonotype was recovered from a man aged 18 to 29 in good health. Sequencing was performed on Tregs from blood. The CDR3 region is CASSTGVDNEQFF. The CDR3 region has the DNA TGCGCCAGCAGCACGGGAGTGGACAATGAGCAGTTCTTC. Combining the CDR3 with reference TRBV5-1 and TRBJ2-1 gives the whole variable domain KAGVTQTPRYLIKTRGQQVTLSCSPISGHRSVSWYQQTPGQGLQFLFEYFSETQRNKGNFPGRFSGRQFSNSRSEMNVSTLELGDSALYLCASSTGVDNEQFFGPGTRLTVL.